This TCR beta chain appears in the sequencing data of a study of identical twins. TCRdb processed the 5' RACE reads anew with MiXCR; each CDR3 protein has one entry. This table has approximately 620,000 distinct CDR3 sequences, 8.6% appearing once. This clonotype came up a few times. With 1 base clipped from V and 7 bases from J, the junction kept 2 bases outside the gene matches. The CDR3 is made up of 15 amino acids. Germline V gene lookup returns CDR1 SGHVS and CDR2 FQNEAQ. These data were likewise used in another study, on yellow fever vaccine responses in identical twins.

Sequencing was performed on PBMCs. This chain connects TRBV7-8 to TRBJ1-4, with 11 nucleotides matching TRBD1. This receptor was identified in a woman aged 18-30 years in good health. The CDR3 protein is CASSLGDRGFEKLFF. CDR3 sequence (DNA): TGTGCCAGCAGCTTAGGGGACAGGGGGTTTGAAAAACTGTTTTTT.